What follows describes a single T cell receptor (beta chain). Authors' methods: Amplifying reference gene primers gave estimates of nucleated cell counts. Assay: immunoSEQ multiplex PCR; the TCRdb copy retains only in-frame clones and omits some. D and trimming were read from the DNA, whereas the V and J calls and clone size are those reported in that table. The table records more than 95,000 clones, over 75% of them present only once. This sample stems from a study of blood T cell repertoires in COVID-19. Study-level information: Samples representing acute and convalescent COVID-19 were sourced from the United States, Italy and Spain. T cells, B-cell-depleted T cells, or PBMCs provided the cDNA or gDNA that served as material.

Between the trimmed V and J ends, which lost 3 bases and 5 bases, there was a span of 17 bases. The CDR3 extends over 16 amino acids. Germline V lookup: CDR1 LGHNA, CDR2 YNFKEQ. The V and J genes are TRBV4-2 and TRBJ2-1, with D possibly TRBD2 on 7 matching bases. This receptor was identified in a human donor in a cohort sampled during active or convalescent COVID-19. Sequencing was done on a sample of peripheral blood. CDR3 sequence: CASSQALRGRNNEQFF. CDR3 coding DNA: TGTGCCAGCAGCCAGGCCCTGCGGGGGCGGAACAATGAGCAGTTCTTC.